Shown below are 12 T cell receptor beta chains from a single sample sequenced in a study of vaccination effects on CD4 cells after COVID-19. Antigen-specific CD4+ T cells expanded by the ViraFEST assay with viral peptide pools were then sequenced. CD4+ T cells were isolated after around 10 days of culture. Participants completed two doses of the BNT162b2 or mRNA-1273 vaccine. Antigens for these TCRs are unknown. Method: immunoSEQ multiplex PCR; TCRdb's copy keeps in-frame clones and lacks some. This sample yields around 60,000 clones, of which roughly 72% are seen a single time; 1% to 1.5% belongs to the top ten. Specimen: CD4+ T cells from PBMCs cultured with HCoV-229E spike peptides, collected after COVID-19 vaccination. The source of these receptors is a human donor who received a COVID-19 vaccine.

This clone was counted between two and nine times. The chain couples TRBV5-1 to TRBJ2-2; 7 bases match TRBD1. Germline CDR1 is SGHRS and CDR2 is YFSETQ. The CDR3 is made up of 15 amino acids. After removal of 0 bases from V and 6 bases from J, the junction contained 5 bases not matched to a gene. Written as DNA, the CDR3 is TGCGCCAGCAGCTTGGCACCAGGGGGTTCCGGGGAGCTGTTTTTT. As protein: CASSLAPGGSGELFF.

This clone has a single count. The CDR3 sequence: CATSRGDRGFGEQYV. CDR3 DNA sequence: TGTGCCACCAGCAGAGGGGACAGGGGGTTTGGCGAGCAGTACGTC. The rearrangement uses TRBV15 and TRBJ2-7, with 11 bases identical to TRBD1. Germline trimming cut 1 base from V and 6 bases from J; bases unmatched to any gene: 5. CDR1 and CDR2 (germline): LNHNV, YYDKDF (reference sequence). The CDR3 extends over 15 amino acids.

The chain carries TRBV6-6 and TRBJ1-1; D ambiguous. Per germline, CDR1 MNHNY and CDR2 SVGAGI (reference sequence). Trimming took off 0 bases at V and 3 bases at J, with 5 bases between the two ends. The CDR3 has 13 residues. The CDR3 reads CASSYSVDTEAFF. Here the CDR3 DNA reads TGTGCCAGCAGTTACTCGGTGGACACTGAAGCTTTCTTT.

The rearrangement links TRBV19 to TRBJ2-2; D not certain. CDR3 length: 15 amino acids. Germline assignment: CDR1 LNHDA and CDR2 SQIVND (reference sequence). With 0 bases removed from V and 5 bases from J, the gap between germline ends came to 10 bases. The CDR3 sequence: CASSIEGSFTGELFF. CDR3 coding DNA: TGTGCCAGTAGTATAGAGGGATCGTTTACCGGGGAGCTGTTTTTT. The variable domain in full, with the rest retrieved from reference TRBV19 and TRBJ2-2, is DGGITQSPKYLFRKEGQNVTLSCEQNLNHDAMYWYRQDPGQGLRLIYYSQIVNDFQKGDIAEGYSVSREKKESFPLTVTSAQKNPTAFYLCASSIEGSFTGELFFGEGSRLTVL.

The J gene is TRBJ2-7, the V gene TRBV23-1; D gene unclear. TRBV23-1 counts as an open reading frame of uncertain function. The CDR3 spans 15 residues. Trimming left V 4 bases short and J 1 base short, with 14 bases between. In nucleotides, the CDR3 is TGCGCCAGCAGTCGGGCAAGGGTTCATTCCTACGAGCAGTACGTC. It encodes CASSRARVHSYEQYV.

This clone has more than one count but fewer than ten. The chain recombines TRBV2 with TRBJ2-7, with a weak D call TRBD2 (6 bases). CDR1 is SNHLY, CDR2 FYNNEI, per germline. This CDR3 is built from 13 residues. Trimming took off 4 bases at V and 4 bases at J, with 11 bases between the two ends. CDR3 nucleotide sequence: TGTGCCAGCAGTGCCCAGGGACTTTACGAGCAGTACGTC. Its protein is CASSAQGLYEQYV.

V usage is TRBV14 and J usage is TRBJ1-1; D is perhaps TRBD1 (5 bases). The CDR3 loop spans 15 amino acids. Germline values: CDR1 SGHDN, CDR2 FVKESK. V lost 4 bases to trimming and J lost 4 bases, with 16 bases between them. The CDR3 region has the DNA TGTGCCAGCAGCCTCTTACCCGGGGGGGGCACTGAAGCTTTCTTT. Translation gives CASSLLPGGGTEAFF.

This chain joins TRBV27 and TRBJ2-3; perhaps TRBD2 as D (7 bases). This CDR3 contains 15 residues. The V end lost 3 bases, the J end lost 4 bases, and 14 bases lay between the germline ends. The V gene's germline CDR1 is MNHEY and CDR2 SMNVEV (reference sequence). DNA of the CDR3: TGTGCCAGCAGTTTTGTGGGGGGGCGGTCAGATACGCAGTATTTT. Encoded protein: CASSFVGGRSDTQYF.

V gene TRBV28 combines with J gene TRBJ1-5; D is uncertain. The CDR3 contains 13 residues. The germline CDR1 and CDR2 sequences are MDHEN and SYDVKM. V was pared by 4 bases and J by 3 bases, with 7 bases between. The CDR3 DNA follows: TGTGCCAGCAGTTCTACTTACAATCAGCCCCAGCATTTT. Translating it yields CASSSTYNQPQHF.

The V and J genes are TRBV11-1 and TRBJ1-6; no clear D gene. The germline V gene has CDR1 SGHAT and CDR2 FQDESV (reference sequence). V shed 1 base and J shed 10 bases, with 8 bases lying between them. CDR3 length: 13 residues. The CDR3 nucleotides are TGTGCCAGCAGCTTAGGGCAGGACTCACCCCTCCACTTT. Protein product: CASSLGQDSPLHF.

This clone was seen more than once but under ten times. V is TRBV6-5 and J is TRBJ1-1; tentative D call: TRBD1 (6 bases). Trimming took off 5 bases at V and 6 bases at J, with 19 bases between the two ends. This CDR3 has 15 residues. Germline lookup yields CDR1 MNHEY and CDR2 SVGAGI. The CDR3 nucleotides are TGTGCCAGCAGTCCTCTGGGGAGGGGGAGGTCTGAAGCTTTCTTT. Its translation is CASSPLGRGRSEAFF.

The chain joins TRBV27 to TRBJ2-1; 12 bases align to TRBD2. Germline loops: CDR1 MNHEY, CDR2 SMNVEV (reference sequence). With 6 bases clipped from V and 9 bases from J, the junction kept 9 bases outside the gene matches. CDR3 length equals 15 residues. CDR3 bases: TGTGCCAGCAGAGCTAGCGGGGGGGCTTTTAGTGAGCAGTTCTTC. Translation gives CASRASGGAFSEQFF.